The 28 T cell receptor beta chains in this list originate from one sample, sequenced in a study of molecular identifiers for immune sequencing clone quantification (dated by TCRdb to the late 2010s). The method was PCR. Sequencing was performed on an Illumina HiSeq 4000. Starting from the raw public reads, TCRdb applied fastp trimming at Q25, assembled clones with MiXCR and retained in-frame beta chains. Rows with a matching CDR3 protein are joined into one entry that keeps the most common DNA and genes. The sample profile shows about 640,000 distinct CDR3 sequences; 15% to 20% of them were found once. The ten top clones hold around 0.86% of the sample. The sequenced sample consisted of naive CD8+ T cells from blood, with Jurkat cell RNA spiked in. The meaning of the sample's cell subset or site label: FACS-sorted CD8+CD4-CCR7+CD45RA+ naive T cells. Source of these receptors: a human donor in good health. Some libraries in this study had Jurkat cell RNA spiked in.

This clonotype was seen at least ten times. The rearrangement joins TRBV5-4 to TRBJ2-5; D might be TRBD1 (5 bases). The CDR3 consists of 13 residues. CDR1 is SGHNT and CDR2 is YYREEE in the germline V gene (reference sequence). Trimming shortened V by 6 bases and J by 2 bases, and 11 bases separated the two germline ends. Here the CDR3 DNA reads TGTGCCAGCACCCCTGACAGTCAAGAGACCCAGTACTTC. Its translation: CASTPDSQETQYF. Variable domain in full (rest from reference TRBV5-4 and TRBJ2-5): ETGVTQSPTHLIKTRGQQVTLRCSSQSGHNTVSWYQQALGQGPQFIFQYYREEENGRGNFPPRFSGLQFPNYSSELNVNALELDDSALYLCASTPDSQETQYFGPGTRLLVL.

This clonotype was detected many times. One junction end disagrees with the germline gene, perhaps due to a read error. The chain uses TRBV7-7 and TRBJ2-5; D possibly corresponds to TRBD2 (6 bases). The CDR3 spans 16 residues. Germline assignment: CDR1 SSHAT and CDR2 FNYEAQ (reference sequence). In DNA form, the CDR3 reads TGTGCTAGCAGCTTAGCGGCGGCTAGCGTTTTGGAGACCCAGTACTTC. Residues: CASSLAAASVLETQYF.

This clonotype has more than one count but fewer than ten. A much larger clone lies a single base off, so this may be a read error. V gene TRBV5-3 combines with J gene TRBJ1-5; 12 bases are a match to TRBD1. TRBV5-3 is noted as an ORF with a role that remains uncertain. The CDR3 is made up of 16 amino acids. CDR3 nucleotide sequence: TGTGCCAGCAGCTCGTGGGGACAGGGGGCCAATCAGCCCCAGCATTTT. The encoded protein is CASSSWGQGANQPQHF.

There are a few counts of this clonotype. This chain uses TRBV19 with TRBJ2-7, with D unclear. Deletions cut 5 bases from V and 3 bases from J, with 5 bases between. CDR1 and CDR2 (germline): LNHDA, SQIVND (reference sequence). The CDR3 runs 11 residues. The CDR3 coding sequence is TGTGCCAGTAGTTTTCACTACGAGCAGTACTTC. It encodes CASSFHYEQYF.

As concerns this clonotype: A much larger clone sits a single nucleotide away, making a read error possible. The rearrangement uses TRBV20-1 and TRBJ1-3; no clear D. V lost 0 bases and J 1 base, leaving 10 bases between the germline ends. The length of the CDR3 is 15 residues. Per germline, CDR1 DFQATT and CDR2 SNEGSKA (reference sequence). The CDR3 nucleotides are TGCAGTGCTAGAGATATGGCGGATTCTGGAAACACCATATATTTT. Residues: CSARDMADSGNTIYF.

A remark on this clonotype: A much larger clone lies a single base off, so this may be a read error. The V gene is TRBV21-1, the J gene TRBJ1-1. TRBV21-1 is classified as a pseudogene. The CDR3 extends over 14 amino acids. The CDR3 DNA reads as TGTGCCAGCAGGGTAGTCCTATCTAACACTGAAGCTTCCTTT. Translating it yields CASRVVLSNTEASF.

In this sample, this clonotype turned up a few times. The chain combines TRBV6-2 or TRBV6-3 with TRBJ2-5; 8 bases match TRBD1. The germline V gene has CDR1 MNHEY and CDR2 SVGEGT. J was trimmed by 5 bases and V by 6 bases; bases with no gene match: 5. The length of the CDR3 is 13 residues. CDR3 in DNA: TGTGCCAGCAGGCACAGGGGGATGGAGACCCAGTACTTC. Translating gives CASRHRGMETQYF.

This clonotype was observed at least ten times. This rearrangement joins TRBV7-9 to TRBJ2-3, with TRBD1 as a possible D gene (7 bases). Trimming took off 4 bases at V and 2 bases at J, with 13 bases between the two ends. This CDR3 region has 15 residues. The germline V gene has CDR1 SEHNR and CDR2 FQNEAQ (reference sequence). This CDR3 is CASSSQGGSTDTQYF. CDR3 in DNA: TGTGCCAGCAGCTCCCAGGGGGGTTCCACAGATACGCAGTATTTT.

The chain uses TRBV18 and TRBJ2-7, with a tentative D call TRBD2 (5 bases). There are 15 residues in the CDR3. V was clipped by 6 bases and J by 7 bases, with 22 bases between them. Per the germline V gene, CDR1 is KGHSH and CDR2 is LQKENI. The DNA of the CDR3 is TGTGCCAGCTCTCCCGGGATTGGGCAAGCGTATGAGCAGTACTTC. Its translation: CASSPGIGQAYEQYF.

Concerning this clonotype: This clone may be a read error of a much larger clone one base away. This chain uses TRBV27 with TRBJ1-5; D might be TRBD1 (6 bases). CDR1 MNHEY and CDR2 SMNVEV come from the germline V gene (reference sequence). The CDR3 runs 14 residues. The CDR3: CASGLGAGHQPQHF. CDR3 bases: TGTGCCAGCGGTTTGGGGGCAGGGCATCAGCCCCAGCATTTT.

This rearrangement joins TRBV27 to TRBJ2-7, with TRBD1 matching over 9 bases. This CDR3 region has 16 residues. Germline V gene lookup returns CDR1 MNHEY and CDR2 SMNVEV (reference sequence). After removal of 6 bases from V and 0 bases from J, the junction contained 9 bases not matched to a gene. The CDR3 coding sequence is TGTGCCAGCAGCTCTCCCGGGACAGGGAACTCCTACGAGCAGTACTTC. This translates into CASSSPGTGNSYEQYF.

This clonotype was seen a handful of times. CDR3 DNA: TGTGCCTCGGAGACAGAGTTTGGTAATGAAAAACTGTTTTTT. This gives the protein CASETEFGNEKLFF. V is TRBV15 and J is TRBJ1-4, with TRBD1 as a possible D gene (5 bases). The CDR3 has 14 amino acids. CDR1 and CDR2 (germline): LNHNV, YYDKDF (reference sequence). V dropped 11 bases and J dropped 4 bases, with 17 bases sitting between them. The entire variable domain, with the rest obtained from reference TRBV15 and TRBJ1-4, is as follows: DAMVIQNPRYQVTQFGKPVTLSCSQTLNHNVMYWYQQKSSQAPKLLFHYYDKDFNNEADTPDNFQSRRPNTSFCFLDIRSPGLGDTAMYLCASETEFGNEKLFFGSGTQLSVL.

This clonotype was seen at least ten times. This sequence joins TRBV10-3 and TRBJ2-3; 7 bases match TRBD2. J was trimmed by 4 bases and V by 3 bases; bases with no gene match: 4. CDR1 and CDR2 from the germline V gene are ENHRY and SYGVKD. This CDR3 contains 14 residues. The CDR3 region has the DNA TGTGCCATCAGTGACGAGGGAGGGCCAGATACGCAGTATTTT. It codes for CAISDEGGPDTQYF.

About this clonotype itself: One end of the junction fails to match germline, which may point to a read error. The chain links TRBV12-3 or TRBV12-4 to TRBJ2-3, with 13 bases fitting TRBD2. The CDR3 is made up of 14 amino acids. CDR3 bases: TGTGCCGGCAGCCTGACTAGCGGGAGGGATACGCAGTATTTT. Amino acid sequence: CAGSLTSGRDTQYF.

This clonotype has a count of ten or more. This chain joins TRBV28 and TRBJ1-5; TRBD1 aligns across 10 bases. The junction had 17 bases not matched to a gene; V was cut back by 8 bases and J by 7 bases. Germline-derived CDR1 and CDR2 are MDHEN and SYDVKM. The length of the CDR3 is 17 residues. CDR3 bases: TGTGCCAGCGTGCCCGGACCGGGACAGGGGACCGGGCAGCCCCAGCATTTT. It is translated as CASVPGPGQGTGQPQHF.

This clonotype was recorded many times. The chain is built from TRBV5-6 and TRBJ1-4; D is uncertain. Germline lookup yields CDR1 SGHDT and CDR2 YYEEEE. CDR3 length: 14 residues. The germline V and J ends were trimmed by 6 bases and 5 bases, with 14 bases remaining between them. For the CDR3, the DNA is TGTGCCAGCACCATATGGGCGTTGAATGAAAAACTGTTTTTT. The encoded protein is CASTIWALNEKLFF.

This clonotype occurred many times. The V gene is TRBV30, the J gene TRBJ2-2; D unresolved. The CDR3 spans 13 residues. The germline CDR1 and CDR2 sequences are GTSNPN and SVGIG (reference sequence). Trimming left V 0 bases short and J 5 bases short, with 7 bases between. The CDR3 region is CAWSVWSTGELFF. DNA of the CDR3: TGTGCCTGGAGTGTTTGGTCAACCGGGGAGCTGTTTTTT.

This clonotype was seen only a few times. This chain links TRBV9 with TRBJ2-2, with a tentative D call TRBD2 (5 bases). V dropped 0 bases and J dropped 0 bases, with 9 bases sitting between them. Germline V CDR1 and CDR2: SGDLS, YYNGEE. The CDR3 has 16 amino acids. The CDR3 DNA reads TGTGCCAGCAGCGTAGGGGCCGGGACGAACACCGGGGAGCTGTTTTTT. It encodes CASSVGAGTNTGELFF. The full variable domain, rest sourced from reference TRBV9 and TRBJ2-2, is DSGVTQTPKHLITATGQRVTLRCSPRSGDLSVYWYQQSLDQGLQFLIQYYNGEERAKGNILERFSAQQFPDLHSELNLSSLELGDSALYFCASSVGAGTNTGELFFGEGSRLTVL.

This clonotype was seen many times. The rearrangement joins TRBV30 to TRBJ2-1, with 14 bases that match TRBD2. CDR1 GTSNPN and CDR2 SVGIG come from the germline V gene (reference sequence). V shed 4 bases and J 9 bases; nucleotides not matched to a gene: 11. This CDR3 contains 16 residues. The CDR3 sequence is CAWTPRGLAGVREQFF. The CDR3 bases are TGTGCCTGGACTCCCAGGGGACTAGCGGGAGTTCGTGAGCAGTTCTTC.

Many counts were recorded for this clonotype. V and J are TRBV7-9 and TRBJ2-1; 8 positions match TRBD2. The V gene's germline CDR1 is SEHNR and CDR2 FQNEAQ (reference sequence). The CDR3 is 14 amino acids. Trimming took 5 bases from V and 7 from J; bases not matched to a gene: 7. The CDR3 loop is CASSRGGRLNEQFF. In DNA, the CDR3 is TGTGCCAGCAGCCGGGGGGGGCGCCTGAATGAGCAGTTCTTC.

This clonotype has a single count. Possible read error: a much larger clone is one base away. V and J are TRBV25-1 and TRBJ2-3, with D unclear. With 3 bases removed from V and 3 bases from J, the gap between germline ends came to 10 bases. The CDR3 sequence is 14 residues long. The germline gives CDR1 MGHDK, CDR2 SYGVNS. CDR3 coding DNA: TGTGCCAGCAGTGACGGCGGAAGGACAGATACGCAGTATTTT. It is translated as CASSDGGRTDTQYF.

In this sample, this clonotype turned up many times. The chain is built from TRBV6-2 or TRBV6-3 and TRBJ2-3; 7 nucleotides line up with TRBD1. The CDR3 loop spans 16 amino acids. Germline trimming cut 8 bases from V and 4 bases from J; bases unmatched to any gene: 15. Germline values: CDR1 MNHEY, CDR2 SVGEGT. Here the CDR3 reads CASEAEWAGGPDTQYF. The DNA of the CDR3 is TGTGCCAGCGAGGCCGAATGGGCAGGGGGACCAGATACGCAGTATTTT.

This clonotype appeared many times. The chain combines TRBV7-9 with TRBJ2-3; D gene unclear. Germline V CDR1 and CDR2: SEHNR, FQNEAQ (reference sequence). The germline V and J ends were trimmed by 6 bases and 2 bases, with 6 bases remaining between them. The CDR3 length is 12 residues. The CDR3 here is CASRQNTDTQYF. CDR3 in DNA: TGTGCCAGCAGACAAAACACAGATACGCAGTATTTT.

Worth noting for this clonotype: Germline and junction disagree at one end, which may indicate a read error. CDR3 region: CARSFAQGGGDEQYF. The CDR3 DNA follows: TGTGCCCGCAGTTTCGCCCAGGGGGGAGGCGACGAGCAGTACTTC. The V call is TRBV27, the J call TRBJ2-7, with TRBD1 as a possible D gene (7 bases). The CDR3 sequence is 15 residues long. Germline CDR1 and CDR2: MNHEY and SMNVEV (reference sequence).

As concerns this clonotype: This sequence may be a read error, since a much larger clone differs from it by one base. The V and J genes are TRBV11-2 and TRBJ2-5; D remains unclear. The V end was cut by 5 bases, the J end by 4 bases, with 17 bases between. This CDR3 is 15 amino acids long. Germline values: CDR1 SGHAT, CDR2 FQNNGV. The CDR3 nucleotides read TGTGCCAGCAGCCTAGGCGTGGGATCGGTAGAGACCCAGTACTTC. Protein product: CASSLGVGSVETQYF.

This clonotype was recorded many times. The chain carries TRBV28 and TRBJ1-2; D is unclear. V lost 5 bases to trimming and J lost 2 bases, with 12 bases between them. The CDR3 length is 14 residues. Germline CDR1 and CDR2: MDHEN and SYDVKM. The CDR3, as DNA: TGTGCCAGCAGTCAACTAGGGTCCAACTATGGCTACACCTTC. Translated: CASSQLGSNYGYTF.

The table lists this clonotype with a count of one. The CDR3 does not end in the conserved phenylalanine or tryptophan, so this is likely a read error. The chain couples TRBV6-5 to TRBJ1-2; D is unresolved. V lost 2 bases and J lost 0, with 7 bases in between. Germline CDR1 is MNHEY and CDR2 is SVGAGI. The CDR3 covers 14 residues. CDR3 in amino acids: CASSYVPANYGYTL. Written as DNA, the CDR3 is TGTGCCAGCAGTTACGTACCAGCTAACTATGGCTACACCCTC.

This clonotype appeared many times. The chain combines TRBV27 with TRBJ1-3; D unclear. The V and J ends lost 5 bases and 3 bases respectively, with 11 bases between them. Germline values: CDR1 MNHEY, CDR2 SMNVEV (reference sequence). There are 14 residues in the CDR3. The CDR3 protein is CASSIGHIGNTIYF. Here the CDR3 DNA reads TGTGCCAGCAGTATCGGGCACATTGGAAACACCATATATTTT.